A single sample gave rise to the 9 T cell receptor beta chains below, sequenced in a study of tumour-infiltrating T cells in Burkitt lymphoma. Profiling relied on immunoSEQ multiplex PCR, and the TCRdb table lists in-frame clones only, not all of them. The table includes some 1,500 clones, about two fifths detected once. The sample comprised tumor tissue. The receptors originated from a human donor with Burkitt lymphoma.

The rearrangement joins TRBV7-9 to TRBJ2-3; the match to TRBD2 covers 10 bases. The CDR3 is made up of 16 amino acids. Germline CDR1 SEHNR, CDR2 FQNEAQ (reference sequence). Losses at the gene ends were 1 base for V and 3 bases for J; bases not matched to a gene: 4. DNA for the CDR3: TGTGCCAGCAGCTTAGGGCTAGCGGGGGAGACAGATACGCAGTATTTT. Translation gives CASSLGLAGETDTQYF.

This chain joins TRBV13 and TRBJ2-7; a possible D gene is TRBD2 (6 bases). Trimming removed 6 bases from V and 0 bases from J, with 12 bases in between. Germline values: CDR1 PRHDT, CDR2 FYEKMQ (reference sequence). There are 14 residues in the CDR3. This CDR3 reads CASRERVSSYEQYF. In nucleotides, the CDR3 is TGTGCCAGCAGAGAGCGGGTGAGCTCCTACGAGCAGTACTTC.

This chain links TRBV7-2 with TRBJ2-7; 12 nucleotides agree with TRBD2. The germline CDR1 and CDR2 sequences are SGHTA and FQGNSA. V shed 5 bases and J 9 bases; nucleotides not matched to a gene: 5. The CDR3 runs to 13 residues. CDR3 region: CASSTRTSGAQYF. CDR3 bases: TGTGCCAGCAGCACCCGGACTAGCGGGGCGCAGTACTTC.

CDR3 sequence: CAISEAPGQGDYEQYF. The CDR3 DNA follows: TGTGCCATCAGTGAGGCCCCGGGACAGGGTGATTACGAGCAGTACTTC. The chain has TRBV10-3 and TRBJ2-7, with 9 bases lining up with TRBD1. J gave up 4 bases and V 2 bases, and 9 bases lay outside the gene matches. Germline values: CDR1 ENHRY, CDR2 SYGVKD. This CDR3 spans 16 amino acids.

The CDR3 DNA sequence: TGCGCCAGCAGCTTGGCCGTGACTAGCGGGGGAAATGAGCAGTTCTTC. Amino acids: CASSLAVTSGGNEQFF. The gene calls are TRBV5-1 and TRBJ2-1, with 12 bases that match TRBD2. The CDR3 loop spans 16 amino acids. CDR1 and CDR2 from the germline V gene are SGHRS and YFSETQ. V was clipped by 0 bases and J by 7 bases; unmatched bases: 5.

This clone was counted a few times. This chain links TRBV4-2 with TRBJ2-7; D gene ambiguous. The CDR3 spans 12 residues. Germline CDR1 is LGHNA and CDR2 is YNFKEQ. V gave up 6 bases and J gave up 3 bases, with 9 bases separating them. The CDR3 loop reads CASRPGSYEQYF. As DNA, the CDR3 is TGTGCCAGCAGGCCAGGTAGCTACGAGCAGTACTTC.

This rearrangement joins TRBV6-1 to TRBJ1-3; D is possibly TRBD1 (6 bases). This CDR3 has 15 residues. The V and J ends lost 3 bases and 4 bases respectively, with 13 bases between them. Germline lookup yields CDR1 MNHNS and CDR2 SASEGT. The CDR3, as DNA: TGTGCCAGCAGTGAGCAAGGGACACAAGGAAACACCATATATTTT. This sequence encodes CASSEQGTQGNTIYF.

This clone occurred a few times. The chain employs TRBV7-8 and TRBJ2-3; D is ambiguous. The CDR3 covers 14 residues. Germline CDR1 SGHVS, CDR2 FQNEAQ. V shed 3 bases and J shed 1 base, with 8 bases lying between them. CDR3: CASSFNRGTDTQYF. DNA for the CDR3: TGTGCCAGCAGCTTTAATAGGGGCACAGATACGCAGTATTTT. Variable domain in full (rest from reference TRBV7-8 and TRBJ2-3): GAGVSQSPRYKVAKRGQDVALRCDPISGHVSLFWYQQALGQGPEFLTYFQNEAQLDKSGLPSDRFFAERPEGSVSTLKIQRTQQEDSAVYLCASSFNRGTDTQYFGPGTRLTVL.

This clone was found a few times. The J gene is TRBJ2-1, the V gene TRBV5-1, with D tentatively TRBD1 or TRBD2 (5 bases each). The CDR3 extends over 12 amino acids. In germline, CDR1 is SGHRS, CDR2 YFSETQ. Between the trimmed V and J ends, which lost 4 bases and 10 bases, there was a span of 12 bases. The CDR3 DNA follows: TGCGCCAGCAGCCCCCCGGGGACGGAGCAGTTCTTC. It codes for CASSPPGTEQFF.